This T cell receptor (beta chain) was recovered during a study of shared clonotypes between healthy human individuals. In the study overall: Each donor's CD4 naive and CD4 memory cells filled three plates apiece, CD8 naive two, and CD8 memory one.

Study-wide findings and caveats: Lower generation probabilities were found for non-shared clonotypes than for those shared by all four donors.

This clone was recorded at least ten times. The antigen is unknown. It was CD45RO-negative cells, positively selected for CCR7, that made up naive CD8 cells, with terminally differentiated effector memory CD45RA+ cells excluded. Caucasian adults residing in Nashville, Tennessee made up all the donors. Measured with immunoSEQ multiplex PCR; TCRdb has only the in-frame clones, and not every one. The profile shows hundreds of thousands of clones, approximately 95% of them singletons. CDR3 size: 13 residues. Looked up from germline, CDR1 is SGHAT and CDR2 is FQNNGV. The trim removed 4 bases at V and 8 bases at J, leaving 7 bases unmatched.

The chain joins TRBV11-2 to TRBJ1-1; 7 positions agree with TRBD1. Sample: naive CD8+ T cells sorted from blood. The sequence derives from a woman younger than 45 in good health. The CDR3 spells CASSWGQLFEAFF. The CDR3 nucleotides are TGTGCCAGCAGCTGGGGACAGTTGTTCGAAGCTTTCTTT.